This TCR beta chain stems from a study of Ad26.COV2.S vaccination and SARS-CoV-2 variants. Study-wide results and limits: Comparability of non-spike TCR breadth was observed across vaccine and placebo recipients. Measures of TCR breadth and depth may have fallen short of total T cell responses.

Assay used: immunoSEQ multiplex PCR; TCRdb lists only in-frame clones, some missing. This repertoire shows over 110,000 clones, roughly 89% found once; its top ten account for 4.5% to 6%. On this clone: The target antigen is unknown.

Trimming took off 2 bases at V and 1 base at J, with 8 bases between the two ends. CDR1 is GTSNPN, CDR2 SVGIG, per germline (reference sequence). CDR3 length: 13 amino acids. The chain uses TRBV30 and TRBJ1-1; weak D call: TRBD1 (5 bases). The clonotype comes from a human donor who had recovered from COVID-19. This specimen was peripheral blood, taken after recovery from COVID-19. This chain's CDR3 is CAWSPQGNTEAFF. CDR3 coding DNA: TGTGCCTGGAGTCCGCAGGGGAACACTGAAGCTTTCTTT.